The text below deals with one T cell receptor (beta chain). The sample holds a few counts of this clonotype. The antigen it binds to is not known. No much larger clone is present one base from it, and per-base qualities are unavailable. The library relied on RT-PCR. TCRdb names Illumina HiSeq 2500 as the instrument used. The raw public reads went through TCRdb reprocessing: fastp at Q25, MiXCR clone calling, in-frame beta chains kept. When rows share a CDR3 protein, they turn into one entry using the most common DNA and genes. Counted in this sample were 150,000 or so distinct CDR3 sequences; under 13% of them appeared once. The ten largest clonotypes hold 9.5% to 15% of the sample. The sample originates from a study of response to subunit inactivated influenza vaccine (dated by TCRdb to 2017 to 2018). Looking at the study overall: Deep quantitative T cell receptor repertoire profiling was used in the study to track responses to a trivalent subunit inactivated influenza vaccine.

In light of the paper, this sample's time point label describes: approximately 40 days after influenza vaccine administration. The CDR3 spans 14 residues, from the cysteine through the phenylalanine. The CDR3 DNA has 42 bases and is translated from base 1. The CDR1 and CDR2 encoded by the germline V gene (reference sequence) are SSHAT and FNYEAQ. Here V drops 5 bases and J drops 2 bases, and the junction holds 5 bases not matched to any gene. Points the paper makes about the study in general: The authors proposed that each seasonal influenza vaccination may bring in only a limited number of new T cells.

The receptor was isolated from a man between 50 and 59 years old who received an inactivated influenza vaccine. Donor details come from another sample of the same person, matched by shared clones. This specimen consisted of non-naive T cells sorted from PBMCs, obtained 35 to 45 days after vaccination. This specimen's cell subset or site label, per the study, means: memory T cell fraction. This sequence uses TRBV7-7 and TRBJ2-5; TRBD2 lines up with 7 middle nucleotides. The DNA reads TGTGCCAGCAGCATCTCGGGACTACAAGAGACCCAGTACTTC. Translated, this is CASSISGLQETQYF.